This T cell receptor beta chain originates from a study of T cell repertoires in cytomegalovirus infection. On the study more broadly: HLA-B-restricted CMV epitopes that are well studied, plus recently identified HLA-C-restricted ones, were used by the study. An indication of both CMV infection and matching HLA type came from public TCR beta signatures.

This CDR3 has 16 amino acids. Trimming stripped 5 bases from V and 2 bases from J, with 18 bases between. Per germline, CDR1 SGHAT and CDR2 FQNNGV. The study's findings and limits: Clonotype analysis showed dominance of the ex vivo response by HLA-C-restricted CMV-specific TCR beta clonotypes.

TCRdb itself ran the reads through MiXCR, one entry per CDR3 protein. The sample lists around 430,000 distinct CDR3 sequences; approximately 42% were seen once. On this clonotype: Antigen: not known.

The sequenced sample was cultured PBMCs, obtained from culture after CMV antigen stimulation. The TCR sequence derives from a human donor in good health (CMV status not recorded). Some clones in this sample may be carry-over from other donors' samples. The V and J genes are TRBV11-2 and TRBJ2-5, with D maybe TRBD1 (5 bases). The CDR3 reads CASSGGSGLWQETQYF. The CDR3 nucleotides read TGTGCCAGCAGCGGTGGGTCAGGGTTGTGGCAAGAGACCCAGTACTTC.